Presented here are 27 T cell receptor beta chains from one specimen sequenced in a study of blood T cell repertoires in COVID-19. Using immunoSEQ multiplex PCR, the repertoire was profiled, and TCRdb retains in-frame clones only, with some absent. This repertoire shows under 30,000 clones, 80% found once; its top ten account for about 42%. The specimen was peripheral blood. All receptors come from a woman in her 70s with acute or convalescent COVID-19.

The chain recombines TRBV10-3 with TRBJ1-2; TRBD1 agrees at 11 bases. CDR3 size: 13 residues. V lost 7 bases to trimming and J lost 5 bases; unmatched junction nucleotides: 3. Looked up from germline, CDR1 is ENHRY and CDR2 is SYGVKD. CDR3 sequence (DNA): TGTGCCATCACCGGGGACAGGGGGTATGGCTACACCTTC. It translates to CAITGDRGYGYTF.

The rearrangement uses TRBV7-9 and TRBJ2-2, with D maybe TRBD1 (6 bases). Trimming pared 5 bases from V and 1 base from J, leaving 14 bases between. The CDR3 is 16 amino acids. Looked up from germline, CDR1 is SEHNR and CDR2 is FQNEAQ (reference sequence). This CDR3 reads CASSPPPTGNTGELFF. CDR3 sequence (DNA): TGTGCCAGCAGCCCGCCTCCGACAGGGAACACCGGGGAGCTGTTTTTT.

The gene calls are TRBV24-1 and TRBJ2-6, with D perhaps TRBD2 (6 bases). Germline V lookup: CDR1 KGHDR, CDR2 SFDVKD. This CDR3 spans 16 amino acids. Between the trimmed V and J ends, which lost 4 bases and 2 bases, there was a span of 11 bases. The CDR3 sequence: CATSENRRAGANVLTF. DNA for the CDR3: TGTGCCACCAGTGAAAACCGGAGGGCTGGGGCCAACGTCCTGACTTTC.

The genes are TRBV19 and TRBJ2-7; no firm D call. Germline V lookup: CDR1 LNHDA, CDR2 SQIVND (reference sequence). The length of the CDR3 is 13 residues. The germline V and J ends were trimmed by 4 bases and 3 bases, with 10 bases remaining between them. The CDR3 sequence is CASSNHPSYEQYF. The CDR3 DNA is TGTGCCAGTAGTAACCACCCCAGCTACGAGCAGTACTTC.

This chain connects TRBV2 to TRBJ1-2, with TRBD1 matching 7 bases. V shed 5 bases and J 2 bases; nucleotides not matched to a gene: 5. CDR1 and CDR2 from the germline V gene are SNHLY and FYNNEI. The CDR3 consists of 14 residues. CDR3 protein: CASSFGQANYGYTF. In DNA form, the CDR3 reads TGTGCCAGCAGTTTCGGACAGGCCAACTATGGCTACACCTTC. The variable domain in full, with the rest retrieved from reference TRBV2 and TRBJ1-2, is EPEVTQTPSHQVTQMGQEVILRCVPISNHLYFYWYRQILGQKVEFLVSFYNNEISEKSEIFDDQFSVERPDGSNFTLKIRSTKLEDSAMYFCASSFGQANYGYTFGSGTRLTVV.

There are a few counts of this clone. Different DNA sequences within this sample yield the same CDR3. This chain uses TRBV6-5 with TRBJ2-7; 7 nucleotides line up with TRBD1. This CDR3 region has 14 residues. With 0 bases clipped from V and 3 bases from J, the junction kept 2 bases outside the gene matches. Germline CDR1 MNHEY, CDR2 SVGAGI. CDR3 sequence: CASSYSRQGYEQYF. CDR3 coding DNA: TGTGCCAGCAGTTACTCCAGACAGGGCTACGAGCAGTACTTC.

V gene TRBV5-4 combines with J gene TRBJ1-2; D may be TRBD1 (5 bases). V lost 0 bases and J 0 bases, leaving 6 bases between the germline ends. The CDR3 is 14 amino acids. Per germline, CDR1 SGHNT and CDR2 YYREEE (reference sequence). The CDR3 bases are TGTGCCAGCAGCTTGGCAGGGACTAACTATGGCTACACCTTC. This encodes CASSLAGTNYGYTF. The full variable domain, its missing parts supplied by reference TRBV5-4 and TRBJ1-2, is ETGVTQSPTHLIKTRGQQVTLRCSSQSGHNTVSWYQQALGQGPQFIFQYYREEENGRGNFPPRFSGLQFPNYSSELNVNALELDDSALYLCASSLAGTNYGYTFGSGTRLTVV.

This rearrangement joins TRBV30 to TRBJ1-2; 7 nucleotides align to TRBD1. The germline V gene encodes CDR1 GTSNPN and CDR2 SVGIG (reference sequence). V trimming: 1 base; J trimming: 2 bases; junction bases outside the gene matches: 13. This CDR3 has 17 residues. This CDR3 reads CAWSARGIGGRNYGYTF. The CDR3 DNA reads as TGTGCCTGGAGTGCCCGGGGTATAGGGGGCCGCAACTATGGCTACACCTTC.

The CDR3 loop reads CSVATATEAFF. CDR3 nucleotides: TGCAGCGTTGCGACAGCTACTGAAGCTTTCTTT. The J gene is TRBJ1-1, the V gene TRBV29-1, with TRBD1 as a possible D gene (5 bases). The CDR3 is made up of 11 amino acids. CDR1 is SQVTM, CDR2 ANQGSEA, per germline. V shed 4 bases and J shed 5 bases, with 8 bases lying between them. Supplemented by reference TRBV29-1 and TRBJ1-1, the full variable domain reads SAVISQKPSRDICQRGTSLTIQCQVDSQVTMMFWYRQQPGQSLTLIATANQGSEATYESGFVIDKFPISRPNLTFSTLTVSNMSPEDSSIYLCSVATATEAFFGQGTRLTVV.

The rearrangement joins TRBV15 to TRBJ2-3; D might be TRBD1 (7 bases). Germline V gene sequence: CDR1 LNHNV, CDR2 YYDKDF (reference sequence). The V end lost 9 bases, the J end lost 1 base, and 14 bases lay between the germline ends. The CDR3 runs 14 residues. The CDR3 loop reads CATVQGGGTDTQYF. The CDR3 coding sequence is TGTGCCACGGTGCAGGGGGGCGGCACAGATACGCAGTATTTT. Together with reference TRBV15 and TRBJ2-3, the CDR3 gives the full variable domain: DAMVIQNPRYQVTQFGKPVTLSCSQTLNHNVMYWYQQKSSQAPKLLFHYYDKDFNNEADTPDNFQSRRPNTSFCFLDIRSPGLGDTAMYLCATVQGGGTDTQYFGPGTRLTVL.

The gene calls are TRBV27 and TRBJ2-3, with a weak D call TRBD2 (6 bases). The CDR3 runs 16 residues. Trimming took off 2 bases at V and 2 bases at J, with 14 bases between the two ends. CDR1 and CDR2 (germline): MNHEY, SMNVEV (reference sequence). CDR3 bases: TGTGCCAGCAGTTTAGGGGCGGGGAGACCCACAGATACGCAGTATTTT. Translated: CASSLGAGRPTDTQYF.

This chain uses TRBV11-3 with TRBJ1-3; 7 positions match TRBD1. The germline gives CDR1 SGHNT, CDR2 YENEEA. The junction had 2 bases not matched to a gene; V was cut back by 4 bases and J by 2 bases. This CDR3 spans 14 amino acids. The CDR3 sequence is CASSSQGTGNTIYF. The CDR3 nucleotides read TGTGCCAGCAGCTCACAGGGGACTGGAAACACCATATATTTT.

The chain joins TRBV4-3 to TRBJ1-2, with D tentatively TRBD1 (6 bases). Germline V gene lookup returns CDR1 LGHNA and CDR2 YSLEER. The CDR3 loop spans 15 amino acids. The V end was cut by 0 bases, the J end by 8 bases, with 16 bases between. The CDR3 region has the DNA TGCGCCAGCAGCCAAGACCGGACAGCCCATTGGGGCTACACCTTC. Encoded protein: CASSQDRTAHWGYTF.

The V and J genes are TRBV28 and TRBJ2-5; no firm D call. The V gene's germline CDR1 is MDHEN and CDR2 SYDVKM. The CDR3 sequence is 15 residues long. Trimming took off 1 base at V and 1 base at J, with 10 bases between the two ends. CDR3 DNA: TGTGCCAGCAGTTTATTGCTCAGGTCCCAAGAGACCCAGTACTTC. This translates into CASSLLLRSQETQYF.

The chain has TRBV3-1 (or the pseudogene TRBV3-2) and TRBJ2-5, with TRBD1 matching over 7 bases. Germline V gene data show CDR1 as LGHDT and CDR2 as YNNKEL (reference sequence). Trimming at V came to 0 bases and at J to 1 base, leaving 5 bases not matched to a gene. The CDR3 runs to 16 residues. In DNA, the CDR3 is TGTGCCAGCAGCCAAGAGGCGACAGGGATCCAAGAGACCCAGTACTTC. It is translated as CASSQEATGIQETQYF.

This chain connects TRBV27 to TRBJ2-2, with TRBD2 matching 12 bases. This CDR3 is built from 21 residues. In germline, CDR1 is MNHEY, CDR2 SMNVEV (reference sequence). V trimming: 3 bases; J trimming: 4 bases; junction bases outside the gene matches: 18. The CDR3 loop reads CASSFSLPWASGREATGELFF. As DNA, the CDR3 is TGTGCCAGCAGTTTCTCCCTTCCTTGGGCTAGCGGGAGGGAGGCCACCGGGGAGCTGTTTTTT.

This clone was detected only once. The J gene is TRBJ2-7, the V gene TRBV6-2 or TRBV6-3; TRBD1 is a possible D gene (6 bases). CDR3 size: 12 residues. Germline CDR1 reads MNHEY; CDR2 reads SVGEGT. Trimming stripped 6 bases from V and 8 bases from J, with 14 bases between. The CDR3 protein is CASSPTGSKQYF. CDR3 DNA sequence: TGTGCCAGCAGCCCAACAGGGTCGAAGCAGTACTTC.

This chain uses TRBV7-9 with TRBJ2-1; D is perhaps TRBD2 (5 bases). Deletions cut 4 bases from V and 9 bases from J, with 10 bases between. CDR1 is SEHNR, CDR2 FQNEAQ, per germline (reference sequence). This CDR3 region has 12 residues. This chain's CDR3 is CASSSGSTEQFF. Here the CDR3 DNA reads TGTGCCAGCAGCTCGGGAAGTACTGAGCAGTTCTTC.

This clone was found once. As DNA, the CDR3 is TGTGCCAGCAGTTATTCCCCCCATCTACGGGGGACCTCCTACGAGCAGTACTTC. This sequence encodes CASSYSPHLRGTSYEQYF. The chain couples TRBV6-2 or TRBV6-3 to TRBJ2-7, with D maybe TRBD2 (6 bases). CDR1 MNHEY and CDR2 SVGEGT come from the germline V gene. This CDR3 is 18 amino acids long. Trimming stripped 3 bases from V and 0 bases from J, with 21 bases between.

This clone was found once. The chain recombines TRBV5-1 with TRBJ1-1; D remains ambiguous. Trimming removed 4 bases from V and 3 bases from J, with 19 bases in between. This CDR3 contains 16 residues. Germline lookup yields CDR1 SGHRS and CDR2 YFSETQ. In nucleotides, the CDR3 is TGCGCCAGCAGCACGGCCCTAAAGATGGAGGACACTGAAGCTTTCTTT. This codes for CASSTALKMEDTEAFF.

This chain connects TRBV10-3 to TRBJ2-3; possibly TRBD1 for D (5 bases). V was clipped by 2 bases and J by 0 bases, with 9 bases between them. The CDR3 has 15 residues. Germline V gene data show CDR1 as ENHRY and CDR2 as SYGVKD. This CDR3 is CAISEGQGSTDTQYF. As DNA, the CDR3 is TGTGCCATCAGTGAGGGGCAGGGAAGCACAGATACGCAGTATTTT.

This clone occurred once. The CDR3 DNA reads as TGTGCCAGCAAGCGGATCGCGGGAGGCACCGCAGATACGCAGTATTTT. Its translation: CASKRIAGGTADTQYF. V usage is TRBV2 and J usage is TRBJ2-3, with 8 bases aligning to TRBD2. The germline gives CDR1 SNHLY, CDR2 FYNNEI. This CDR3 region has 16 residues. The junction had 13 bases not matched to a gene; V was cut back by 7 bases and J by 4 bases.

V usage is TRBV11-2 and J usage is TRBJ2-5; 7 nucleotides align to TRBD1. J lost 4 bases, V lost 0 bases, and 2 bases had no gene match. Looked up from germline, CDR1 is SGHAT and CDR2 is FQNNGV. The CDR3 spans 14 residues. CDR3 in amino acids: CASSLDYRGETQYF. The DNA for the CDR3 is TGTGCCAGCAGCTTAGATTACAGGGGAGAGACCCAGTACTTC.

This clone was seen only once. CDR3 residues: CASSLWTATGELFF. CDR3 coding DNA: TGTGCCAGCAGCTTATGGACAGCCACCGGGGAGCTGTTTTTT. The rearrangement joins TRBV7-8 to TRBJ2-2; a weak D match, TRBD1 (6 bases). The germline V gene has CDR1 SGHVS and CDR2 FQNEAQ. The V gene lost 2 bases and the J gene lost 4 bases, with 8 bases spanning the gap. The CDR3 is 14 amino acids.

The sample holds a few counts of this clone. The chain is built from TRBV9 and TRBJ1-5; no definite D call. Germline-derived CDR1 and CDR2 are SGDLS and YYNGEE. This CDR3 has 13 residues. Trimming took 0 bases from V and 6 from J, leaving 7 bases between them. The CDR3 spells CASSVDPGQPQHF. DNA of the CDR3: TGTGCCAGCAGCGTAGACCCGGGTCAGCCCCAGCATTTT. Full variable domain (remainder filled in from reference TRBV9 and TRBJ1-5): DSGVTQTPKHLITATGQRVTLRCSPRSGDLSVYWYQQSLDQGLQFLIQYYNGEERAKGNILERFSAQQFPDLHSELNLSSLELGDSALYFCASSVDPGQPQHFGDGTRLSIL.

The chain joins TRBV19 to TRBJ2-2, with 7 bases that match TRBD1. There are 16 residues in the CDR3. From germline, CDR1 is LNHDA and CDR2 SQIVND (reference sequence). Trimming took 4 bases from V and 1 from J; bases not matched to a gene: 6. The CDR3 protein is CASSRSRDRNTGELFF. The CDR3 region has the DNA TGTGCCAGTAGTAGGTCCCGGGACAGGAACACCGGGGAGCTGTTTTTT.

The chain carries TRBV18 and TRBJ2-1; D perhaps matches TRBD2 (6 bases). Germline CDR1 and CDR2: KGHSH and LQKENI. The V end lost 2 bases, the J end lost 0 bases, and 17 bases lay between the germline ends. The CDR3 runs to 18 residues. CDR3 nucleotide sequence: TGTGCCAGCTCACCAGGGGCCGGGGCGGGACCCTCCTACAATGAGCAGTTCTTC. It yields the protein CASSPGAGAGPSYNEQFF.